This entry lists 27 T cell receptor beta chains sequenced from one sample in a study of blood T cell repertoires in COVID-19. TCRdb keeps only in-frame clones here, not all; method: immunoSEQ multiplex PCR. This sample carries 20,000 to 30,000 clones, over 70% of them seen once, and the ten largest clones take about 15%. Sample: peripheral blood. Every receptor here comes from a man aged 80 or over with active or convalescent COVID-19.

The CDR3 DNA is TGTGCCAGCAGTCTGGCCGCTAGATACACCTTC. Protein sequence: CASSLAARYTF. The chain uses TRBV28 and TRBJ1-2; D not certain. The germline V and J ends were trimmed by 5 bases and 11 bases, with 12 bases remaining between them. The V gene's germline CDR1 is MDHEN and CDR2 SYDVKM. The CDR3 loop spans 11 amino acids.

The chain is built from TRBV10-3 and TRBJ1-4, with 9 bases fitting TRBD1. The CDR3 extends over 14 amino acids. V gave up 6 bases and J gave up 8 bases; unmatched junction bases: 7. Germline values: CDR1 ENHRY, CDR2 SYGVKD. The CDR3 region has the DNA TGTGCCATCAGCAGGGACAGGGTAGACGAAAAACTGTTTTTT. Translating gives CAISRDRVDEKLFF.

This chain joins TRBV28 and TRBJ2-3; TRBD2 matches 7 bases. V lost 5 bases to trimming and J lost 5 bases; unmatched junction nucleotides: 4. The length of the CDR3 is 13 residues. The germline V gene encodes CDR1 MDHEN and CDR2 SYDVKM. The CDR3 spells CASSRGGEDTQYF. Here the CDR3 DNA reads TGTGCCAGCAGTCGGGGAGGGGAAGATACGCAGTATTTT. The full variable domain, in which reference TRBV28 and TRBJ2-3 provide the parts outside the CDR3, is DVKVTQSSRYLVKRTGEKVFLECVQDMDHENMFWYRQDPGLGLRLIYFSYDVKMKEKGDIPEGYSVSREKKERFSLILESASTNQTSMYLCASSRGGEDTQYFGPGTRLTVL.

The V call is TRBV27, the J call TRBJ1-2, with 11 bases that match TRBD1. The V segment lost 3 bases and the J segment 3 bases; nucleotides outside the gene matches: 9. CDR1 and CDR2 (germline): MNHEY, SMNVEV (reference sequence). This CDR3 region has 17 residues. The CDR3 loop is CASSLYWGDRGDYGYTF. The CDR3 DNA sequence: TGTGCCAGCAGTTTGTATTGGGGGGACAGGGGGGACTATGGCTACACCTTC.

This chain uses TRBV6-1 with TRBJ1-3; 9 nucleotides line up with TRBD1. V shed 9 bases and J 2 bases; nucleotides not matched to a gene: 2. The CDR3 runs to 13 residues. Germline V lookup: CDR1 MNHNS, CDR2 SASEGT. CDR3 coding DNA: TGTGCCAGTTGGACAGGGGCTGGAAACACCATATATTTT. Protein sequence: CASWTGAGNTIYF.

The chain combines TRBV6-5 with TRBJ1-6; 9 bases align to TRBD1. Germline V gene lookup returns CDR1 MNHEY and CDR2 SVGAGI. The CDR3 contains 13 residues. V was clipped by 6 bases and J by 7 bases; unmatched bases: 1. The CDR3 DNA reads TGTGCCAGCAGAGGACAGGGGAATTCACCCCTCCACTTT. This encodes CASRGQGNSPLHF.

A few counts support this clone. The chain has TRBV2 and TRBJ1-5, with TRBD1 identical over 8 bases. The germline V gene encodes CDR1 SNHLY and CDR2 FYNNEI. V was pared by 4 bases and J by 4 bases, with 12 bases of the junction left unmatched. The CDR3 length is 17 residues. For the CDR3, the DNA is TGTGCCAGCAGTGTTTCCGGACAGGGCTTCCTTAATCAGCCCCAGCATTTT. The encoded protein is CASSVSGQGFLNQPQHF.

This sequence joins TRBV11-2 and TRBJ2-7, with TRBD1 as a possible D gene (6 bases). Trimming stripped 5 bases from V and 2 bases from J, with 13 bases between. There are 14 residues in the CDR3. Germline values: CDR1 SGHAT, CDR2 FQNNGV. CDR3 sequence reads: CASSDPRDTYEQYF. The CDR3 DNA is TGTGCCAGCAGCGATCCCCGGGACACCTACGAGCAGTACTTC.

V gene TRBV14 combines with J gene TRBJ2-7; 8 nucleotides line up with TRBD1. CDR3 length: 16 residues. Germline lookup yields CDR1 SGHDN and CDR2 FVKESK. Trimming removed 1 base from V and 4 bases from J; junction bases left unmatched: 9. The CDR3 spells CASSQGQGARRYEQYF. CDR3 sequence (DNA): TGTGCCAGCAGCCAAGGTCAGGGGGCGCGGAGGTACGAGCAGTACTTC.

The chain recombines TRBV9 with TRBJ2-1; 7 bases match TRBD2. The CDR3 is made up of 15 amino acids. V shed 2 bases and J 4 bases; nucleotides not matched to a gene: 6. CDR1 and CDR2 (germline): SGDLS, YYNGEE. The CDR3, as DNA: TGTGCCAGCAGCGTGTTTGGCGGGGGATACAATGAGCAGTTCTTC. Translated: CASSVFGGGYNEQFF.

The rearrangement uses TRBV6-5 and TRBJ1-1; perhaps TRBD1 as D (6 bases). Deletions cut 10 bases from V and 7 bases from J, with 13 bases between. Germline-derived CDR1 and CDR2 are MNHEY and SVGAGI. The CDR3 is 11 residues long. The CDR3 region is CATGTTLEAFF. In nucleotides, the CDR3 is TGTGCCACCGGGACAACACTTGAAGCTTTCTTT.

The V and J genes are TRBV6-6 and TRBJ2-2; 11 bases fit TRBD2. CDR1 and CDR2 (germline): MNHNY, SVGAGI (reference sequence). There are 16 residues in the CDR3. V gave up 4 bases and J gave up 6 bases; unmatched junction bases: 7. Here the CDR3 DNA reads TGTGCCAGCAGTTCGCCCGGACTAGCGGGCGCCGGGGAGCTGTTTTTT. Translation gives CASSSPGLAGAGELFF.

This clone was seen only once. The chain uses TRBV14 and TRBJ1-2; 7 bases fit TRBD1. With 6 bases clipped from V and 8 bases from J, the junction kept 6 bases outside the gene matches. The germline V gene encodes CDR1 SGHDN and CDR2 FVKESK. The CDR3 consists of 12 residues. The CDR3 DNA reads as TGTGCCAGCAGGCGGACAGGTTCCGGCTACACCTTC. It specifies CASRRTGSGYTF.

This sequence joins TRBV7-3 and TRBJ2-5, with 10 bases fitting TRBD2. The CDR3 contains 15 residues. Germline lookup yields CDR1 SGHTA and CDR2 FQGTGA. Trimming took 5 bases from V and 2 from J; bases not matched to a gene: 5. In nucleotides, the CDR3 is TGTGCCAGCAGCCCGCTAGCGGGGGAGCAAGAGACCCAGTACTTC. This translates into CASSPLAGEQETQYF.

The CDR3 reads CASSQIRTENSPLHF. The CDR3 bases are TGCGCCAGCAGCCAAATTCGGACAGAGAATTCACCCCTCCACTTT. The chain carries TRBV4-3 and TRBJ1-6; a weak D match, TRBD1 (6 bases). CDR3 size: 15 residues. V was pared by 2 bases and J by 7 bases, with 12 bases between. Germline values: CDR1 LGHNA, CDR2 YSLEER.

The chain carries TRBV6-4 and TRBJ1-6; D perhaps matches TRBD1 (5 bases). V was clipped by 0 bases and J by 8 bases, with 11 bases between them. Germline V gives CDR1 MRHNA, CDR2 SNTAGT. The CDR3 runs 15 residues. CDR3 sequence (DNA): TGTGCCAGCAGTGACTCGGGGCAGCCCTATTCACCCCTCCACTTT. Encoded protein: CASSDSGQPYSPLHF.

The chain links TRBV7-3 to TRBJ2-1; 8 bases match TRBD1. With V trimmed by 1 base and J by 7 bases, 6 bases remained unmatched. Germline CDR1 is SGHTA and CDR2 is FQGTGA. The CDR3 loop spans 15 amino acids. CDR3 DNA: TGTGCCAGCAGCTTAAGGACAGGGAATCGGAATGAGCAGTTCTTC. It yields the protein CASSLRTGNRNEQFF.

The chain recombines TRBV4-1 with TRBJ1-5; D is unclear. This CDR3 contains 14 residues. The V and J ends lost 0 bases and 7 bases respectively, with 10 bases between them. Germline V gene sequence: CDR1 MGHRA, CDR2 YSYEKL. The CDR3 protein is CASSQEYRPQPQHF. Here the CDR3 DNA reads TGCGCCAGCAGCCAAGAGTACAGACCCCAGCCCCAGCATTTT.

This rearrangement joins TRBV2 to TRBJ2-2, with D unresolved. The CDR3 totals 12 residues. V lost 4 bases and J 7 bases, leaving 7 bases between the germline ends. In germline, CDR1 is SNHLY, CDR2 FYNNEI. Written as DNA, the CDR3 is TGTGCCAGCAGTGCAAACTACGGGGAGCTGTTTTTT. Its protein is CASSANYGELFF.

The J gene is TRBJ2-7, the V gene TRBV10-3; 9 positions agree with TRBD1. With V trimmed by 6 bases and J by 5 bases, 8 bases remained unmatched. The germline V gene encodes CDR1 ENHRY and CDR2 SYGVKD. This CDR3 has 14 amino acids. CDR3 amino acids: CAISTTGQGDEQYF. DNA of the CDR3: TGTGCCATCAGCACCACGGGACAGGGTGACGAGCAGTACTTC.

This chain's CDR3 is CASSVAGLNSPLHF. CDR3 sequence (DNA): TGTGCCAGCAGCGTCGCGGGCCTAAATTCACCCCTCCACTTT. This chain uses TRBV7-8 with TRBJ1-6; no clear D gene. CDR3 length equals 14 residues. Trimming left V 5 bases short and J 7 bases short, with 12 bases between. Germline CDR1 reads SGHVS; CDR2 reads FQNEAQ.

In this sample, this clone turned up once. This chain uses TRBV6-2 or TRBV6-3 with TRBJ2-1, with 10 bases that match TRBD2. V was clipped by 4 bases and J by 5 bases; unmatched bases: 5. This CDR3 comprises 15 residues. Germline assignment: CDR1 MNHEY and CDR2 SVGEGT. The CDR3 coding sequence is TGTGCCAGCAGTTCCGGGACTAGCGCCAACAATGAGCAGTTCTTC. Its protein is CASSSGTSANNEQFF.

CDR3 nucleotide sequence: TGTGCCAGCCGGAAGGGGGAGACCCAGTACTTC. Its protein product is CASRKGETQYF. The chain links TRBV6-6 to TRBJ2-5, with D perhaps matching TRBD1 (5 bases). CDR1 is MNHNY and CDR2 is SVGAGI in the germline V gene (reference sequence). V lost 8 bases and J 5 bases, leaving 9 bases between the germline ends. The CDR3 sequence is 11 residues long.

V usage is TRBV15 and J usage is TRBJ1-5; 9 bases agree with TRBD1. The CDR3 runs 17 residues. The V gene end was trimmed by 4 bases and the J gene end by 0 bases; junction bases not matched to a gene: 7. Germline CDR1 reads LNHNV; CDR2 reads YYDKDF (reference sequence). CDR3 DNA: TGTGCCACCAGCATGGGGACAGGGCTTTATAGCAATCAGCCCCAGCATTTT. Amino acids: CATSMGTGLYSNQPQHF.

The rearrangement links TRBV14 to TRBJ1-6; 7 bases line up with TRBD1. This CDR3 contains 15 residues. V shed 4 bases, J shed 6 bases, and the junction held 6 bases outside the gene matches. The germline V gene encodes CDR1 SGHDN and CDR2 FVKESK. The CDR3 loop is CASSPNRGRNSPLHF. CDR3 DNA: TGTGCCAGCAGCCCTAACAGGGGACGTAATTCACCCCTCCACTTT.

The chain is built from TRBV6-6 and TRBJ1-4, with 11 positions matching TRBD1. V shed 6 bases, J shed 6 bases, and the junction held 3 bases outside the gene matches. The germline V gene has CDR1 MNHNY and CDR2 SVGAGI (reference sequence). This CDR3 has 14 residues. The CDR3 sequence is CASSPGQGDEKLFF. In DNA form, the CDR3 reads TGTGCCAGCAGCCCGGGACAGGGGGATGAAAAACTGTTTTTT.

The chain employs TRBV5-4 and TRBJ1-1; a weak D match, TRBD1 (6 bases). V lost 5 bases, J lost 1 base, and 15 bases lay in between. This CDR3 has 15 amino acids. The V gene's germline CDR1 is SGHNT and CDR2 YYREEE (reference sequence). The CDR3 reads CASRALTGPNTEAFF. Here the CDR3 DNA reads TGTGCCAGCAGGGCTTTAACAGGGCCGAACACTGAAGCTTTCTTT.